This T cell receptor beta chain stems from a study of cytomegalovirus exposure and HLA in healthy donors. In the study overall: Earlier results showed 90 million to 130 million unique TCR beta sequences derived from about 179 million T cells.

Whereas donors were nominally healthy upon sampling, unrecorded immune exposures were probable. PCR primers comprised 60 Vbeta and 13 Jbeta primers. Sequenced by immunoSEQ multiplex PCR; TCRdb stores in-frame clones only, minus some. This repertoire shows around 65,000 clones, 65% to 80% found once; its top ten account for 15% to 20%. General study results and limits: Because they were indistinguishable, some V segments, including TRBV6-2 and TRBV6-3, were excluded. CMV antigen specificity of a few CMV-associated chains was confirmed in vitro.

This clone showed up just a few times. Its antigen is still unknown. The CDR3 runs to 13 residues. The junction had 3 bases not matched to a gene; V was cut back by 5 bases and J by 4 bases. Germline CDR1 reads LNHDA; CDR2 reads SQIVND (reference sequence). The chain employs TRBV19 and TRBJ1-1; 8 nucleotides match TRBD1. The TCR was taken from a man in his forties or fifties in good health and CMV-seropositive. Sequencing was performed on PBMCs. The CDR3 protein is CASSLQGGTEAFF. DNA for the CDR3: TGTGCCAGTAGTTTACAGGGGGGCACTGAAGCTTTCTTT.